This entry is about one TCR beta chain. Antigen unknown. This entry comes from a study of CD8+ T cells in alopecia areata. Study-wide context: Patients received oral tofacitinib, 5 to 10 mg twice daily, for moderate-to-severe alopecia areata. Study findings and constraints: In scalp and blood during tofacitinib, many expanded lesional clones persisted.

Reverse transcription of extracted RNA yielded cDNA, which provided the sequencing template. The data were produced by immunoSEQ multiplex PCR, yet TCRdb's version contains in-frame clones alone and is incomplete. The sample has under 300,000 clones, 45% to 70% seen once. The CDR3 sequence is 12 residues long. V was cut by 5 bases and J by 3 bases, with 8 bases left in between. CDR1 and CDR2 (germline): MGHDK, SYGVNS. Treatment reported: oral pan-JAK inhibitor, 5-10 mg twice daily. The authors sorted CD4+ and CD8+ T cells from PBMCs. The gene calls are TRBV25-1 and TRBJ2-7; the D is unclear. This clonotype originated in a human donor with alopecia areata. This sample comprised CD4+ T cells sorted from blood, obtained between weeks 51 and 52, from a patient treated with tofacitinib. CDR3 coding DNA: TGTGCCAGCAGTCTACTGGGCTACGAGCAGTACTTC. Translated: CASSLLGYEQYF.